The sequence of this T cell receptor beta chain was determined in a study of long-term antiretroviral therapy in people with HIV. Worth noting for this clone: Its antigen is unidentified.

United States facilities provided treatment to all participants with HIV. At survey level, the immunoSEQ assay was run in its v3.0 version. Generated by immunoSEQ multiplex PCR, the TCRdb table keeps only in-frame clones and is missing some. The profile shows about 18,000 clones, approximately 80% of them singletons. Study-wide findings and caveats: CDR3 lengths in HIV samples spanned a narrower range than controls. Collection of the blood, which took place between the mid-2000s and the late 2010s, possibly occurred under older ART regimens.

The CDR3 consists of 16 residues. Per germline, CDR1 MDHEN and CDR2 SYDVKM. J gave up 4 bases and V 6 bases, and 12 bases lay outside the gene matches. This specimen was unsorted PBMCs, taken 0.3 years after starting antiretroviral therapy. This clonotype was obtained from a woman between 45 and 60 years old with HIV. The V gene is TRBV28, the J gene TRBJ2-1, with 7 bases fitting TRBD1. CDR3 residues: CASRGARSGGYNEQFF. DNA for the CDR3: TGTGCCAGCAGGGGGGCGCGGTCAGGGGGATACAATGAGCAGTTCTTC.